The rows below give T cell receptor beta chains drawn from one sample of a study of shared clonotypes between healthy human individuals. Sequencing used immunoSEQ multiplex PCR; TCRdb keeps in-frame clones, though not all of them. The sample includes 1,500,000 or so clones, approximately 98.5% seen only once; the top ten take roughly 0.35%. The sequenced sample consisted of naive CD4+ T cells sorted from blood. The receptors shown here come from a man between 25 and 39 years old in good health. Both conserved end residues are part of each CDR3. D genes are given only for firm matches. Only some rows state a clone size, as once, few, many or a class for expanded clones.

CASSPKLVF TGTGCCAGCAGCCCGAAACTAGTTTTT . TRBJ2-3 TRBV7-3 .
CATSRGRGADSNQPQHF TGTGCCACCAGCAGAGGTAGGGGCGCTGATAGCAATCAGCCCCAGCATTTT . TRBJ1-5 TRBV15 .
CASSPLAGDSTGELFF TGCGCCAGCAGCCCGCTAGCGGGAGATAGCACCGGGGAGCTGTTTTTT . TRBJ2-2 TRBV5-1 TRBD2
CASSYRQKGFTDTQYF TGCGCCAGCAGCTACCGACAGAAAGGCTTCACAGATACGCAGTATTTT . TRBJ2-3 TRBV5-1 .
CASSVDKRESVGGYNEQFF TGTGCCAGCAGCGTAGATAAGCGGGAGAGTGTCGGGGGATACAATGAGCAGTTCTTC . TRBJ2-1 TRBV9 TRBD2
CASSEGGTQETQYF TGCGCCAGCAGTGAGGGCGGGACCCAAGAGACCCAGTACTTC . TRBJ2-5 TRBV10-1 .
CASSSGAYNEQFF TGTGCCAGCTCTAGCGGGGCCTACAATGAGCAGTTCTTC . TRBJ2-1 TRBV6-4 TRBD2
CASSFLDRGSGGETQYF TGTGCCAGCAGTTTCTTGGACAGGGGCAGCGGCGGGGAGACCCAGTACTTC . TRBJ2-5 TRBV28 TRBD1
CAAQLSSYNEQFF TGTGCCGCGCAACTTAGCTCCTACAATGAGCAGTTCTTC . TRBJ2-1 TRBV2 .
CASSKTGTYEQYF TGTGCCAGCAGCAAGACAGGGACCTACGAGCAGTACTTC . TRBJ2-7 TRBV5-6 TRBD1
CASSLTGGYYEQYF TGCGCCAGCAGCTTGACCGGGGGGTACTACGAGCAGTACTTC . TRBJ2-7 TRBV5-1 TRBD2
CASSRLAGLPNQPQHF TGTGCCAGTAGTAGGCTTGCGGGGCTACCAAATCAGCCCCAGCATTTT . TRBJ1-5 TRBV19 .
CASSRRGENEQFF TGTGCCAGCAGCAGGAGGGGGGAAAATGAGCAGTTCTTC . TRBJ2-1 TRBV5-4 .
CASSQIEGSAYEQYF TGCGCCAGCAGCCAAATAGAGGGCTCCGCCTACGAGCAGTACTTC . TRBJ2-7 TRBV4-3 .
CASSPLLAVSTDTQYF TGTGCCAGCTCACCCCTCCTAGCGGTTAGCACAGATACGCAGTATTTT . TRBJ2-3 TRBV18 TRBD2
CASSSGREGNQFF TGTGCCAGCAGTTCAGGGCGGGAGGGAAATCAGTTCTTC . TRBJ2-1 TRBV6-6 TRBD2
CASSLERDTGELFF TGTGCCAGCAGCTTAGAGAGGGATACCGGGGAGCTGTTTTTT . TRBJ2-2 TRBV11-3 .
CASSVGAGPGELFF TGTGCCAGCAGCGTAGGGGCCGGTCCCGGGGAGCTGTTTTTT . TRBJ2-2 TRBV9 .
CASSYSQLTSGKDQETQYF TGTGCCAGCAGCTACTCCCAACTGACTAGCGGGAAGGATCAAGAGACCCAGTACTTC . TRBJ2-5 TRBV11-2 TRBD2
CASSPRLRLRAGELFF TGTGCCAGCAGCCCAAGGTTACGTTTGAGGGCCGGGGAGCTGTTTTTT . TRBJ2-2 TRBV7-2 .
CASSPWVEAPVEQYF TGTGCCAGCAGTCCTTGGGTCGAGGCGCCCGTCGAGCAGTACTTC . TRBJ2-7 TRBV28 .
CASSPGGGTTIYEQYF TGTGCCAGCTCACCAGGTGGTGGGACAACTATCTACGAGCAGTACTTC . TRBJ2-7 TRBV18 .
CSVEEKMGEAANYGYTF TGCAGCGTTGAAGAGAAAATGGGGGAGGCGGCTAACTATGGCTACACCTTC once TRBJ1-2 TRBV29-1 .
CASSLHPGPKDSGANVLTF TGTGCCAGCAGCTTGCATCCCGGACCGAAAGACTCTGGGGCCAACGTCCTGACTTTC . TRBJ2-6 TRBV5-5 .
CASSQGPAYEQYF TGTGCCAGCAGTCAGGGACCAGCCTACGAGCAGTACTTC . TRBJ2-7 TRBV6-5 .
CAISAISYEQYF TGTGCCATCAGTGCAATTTCCTACGAGCAGTACTTC . TRBJ2-7 TRBV10-3 .
CASSPRLAGGPLGAYEQFF TGCGCCAGCAGCCCGAGACTAGCGGGAGGGCCGCTTGGAGCGTATGAGCAGTTCTTC . TRBJ2-1 TRBV5-1 TRBD2
CASSLAPSGRSGNEQFF TGCGCCAGCAGCTTGGCCCCTAGCGGGAGATCTGGCAATGAGCAGTTCTTC . TRBJ2-1 TRBV5-1 TRBD2